The entry that follows covers one TCR beta chain sequence. CDR1 SGHTA and CDR2 FQGNSA come from the germline V gene. This CDR3 has 14 residues. Trimming took off 5 bases at V and 0 bases at J, with 10 bases between the two ends. Survey-level TCR beta sequencing used the immunoSEQ assay. This table comes from immunoSEQ multiplex PCR, and its TCRdb copy is limited to in-frame clones, with some not included. The table shows 60,000 to 75,000 clones, with around 93% occurring only once. The sample taken for sequencing was PBMCs. The V and J genes are TRBV7-2 and TRBJ2-5; the D gene is possibly TRBD1 (5 bases). The source is a man aged 40-49 years with rheumatoid arthritis. CDR3 bases: TGTGCCAGCAGCCTTGACAGAAACCAAGAGACCCAGTACTTC. Amino acid sequence: CASSLDRNQETQYF.